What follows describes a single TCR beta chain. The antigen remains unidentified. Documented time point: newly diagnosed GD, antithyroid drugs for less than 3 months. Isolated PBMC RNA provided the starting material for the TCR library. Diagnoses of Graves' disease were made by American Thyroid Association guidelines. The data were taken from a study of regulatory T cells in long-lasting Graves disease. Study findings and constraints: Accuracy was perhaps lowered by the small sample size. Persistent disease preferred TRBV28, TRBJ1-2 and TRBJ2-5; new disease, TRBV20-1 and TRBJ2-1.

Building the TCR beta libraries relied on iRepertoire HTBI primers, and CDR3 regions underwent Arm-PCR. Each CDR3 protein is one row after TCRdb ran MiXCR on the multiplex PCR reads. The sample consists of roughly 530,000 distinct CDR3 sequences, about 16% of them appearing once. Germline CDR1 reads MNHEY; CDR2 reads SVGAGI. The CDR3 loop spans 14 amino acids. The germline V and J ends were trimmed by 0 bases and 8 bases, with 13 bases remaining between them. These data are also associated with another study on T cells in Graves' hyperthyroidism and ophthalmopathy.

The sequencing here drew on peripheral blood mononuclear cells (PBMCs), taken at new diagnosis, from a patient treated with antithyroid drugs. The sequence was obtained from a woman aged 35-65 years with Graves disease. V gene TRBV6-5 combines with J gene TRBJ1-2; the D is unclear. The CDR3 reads CASSYSGARGGYTF. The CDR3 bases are TGTGCCAGCAGTTACTCGGGAGCGAGAGGGGGCTACACCTTC.